Listed below are T cell receptor beta chains from one sample, sequenced in a study of blood T cell repertoires in COVID-19. Sequenced by immunoSEQ multiplex PCR; TCRdb stores in-frame clones only, minus some. The data contain almost 400,000 clones, roughly 91% of them singletons. Sequenced sample: PBMCs or T cells enriched from blood (not recorded which). These receptors came from a woman aged 25 to 39 who had recovered from COVID-19. Both conserved end residues are part of each CDR3. A D gene is named only where the DNA matches it firmly. Only part of the rows carry a size: once, few, many, or a class if the clone is expanded.

j_call d_call clone_size v_call cdr3_nt cdr3_aa
TRBJ2-7 . . TRBV11-2 TGTGCCAGCAGCTTAGGTGAGACTCTTGAGCAGTACTTC CASSLGETLEQYF
TRBJ2-2 . . TRBV12-1 TGTGCCAGCAGCTTTAGAGCCGGGACAGACTACACCGGGGAGCTGTTTTTT CASSFRAGTDYTGELFF
TRBJ1-3 TRBD1 . TRBV28 TGTGCCAGCAGTCGGGACAGGGCTGGAAACACCATATATTTT CASSRDRAGNTIYF
TRBJ2-1 . . TRBV18 TGTGCCAGCTCACCACTTCGGGGAACCTACAATGAGCAGTTCTTC CASSPLRGTYNEQFF
TRBJ2-5 TRBD2 . TRBV24-1 TGTGCCACCAGTGATTCGGGGGGACAAGAGACCCAGTACTTC CATSDSGGQETQYF
TRBJ1-5 . . TRBV27 TGTGCCAGCAGTTTGTTTTGGCAGGTCGGCAATCAGCCCCAGCATTTT CASSLFWQVGNQPQHF
TRBJ2-7 . . TRBV12-3/TRBV12-4 TGTGCCAGCAGTTATATCCGGAGTGAGCAGTACTTC CASSYIRSEQYF
TRBJ2-1 . . TRBV7-2 TGTGCCAGCAGCTTAGTAGCTGCTAGTAACAATGAGCAGTTCTTC CASSLVAASNNEQFF
TRBJ1-2 . . TRBV3-1/TRBV3-2 TGTGCCAGCAGTCTAATGACAGATGGCTACACCTTC CASSLMTDGYTF
TRBJ2-3 . once TRBV6-2/TRBV6-3 TGTGCCAGCAGTTACCCCCTCGCAGGCAGCACAGATACGCAGTATTTT CASSYPLAGSTDTQYF
TRBJ2-7 . . TRBV13 TGTGCCAGCAGCTTAGCCACCTACGAGCAGTACTTC CASSLATYEQYF
TRBJ2-7 TRBD1 once TRBV4-1 TGCGCCAGCAGCTATGACAGGGACTACGAGCAGTACTTC CASSYDRDYEQYF
TRBJ2-7 TRBD1 . TRBV4-1 TGCGCCAGCAGCCACGGGACAGCTAACACCTACGAGCAGTACTTC CASSHGTANTYEQYF
TRBJ1-1 TRBD1 . TRBV18 TGTGCCAGCTCAACAGGGGCTGAAGCTTTCTTT CASSTGAEAFF
TRBJ2-1 TRBD2 . TRBV29-1 TGCAGCGTTGTTTCAGGGACTAGCGGGAGGGCCTGGGGAAATGAGCAGTTCTTC CSVVSGTSGRAWGNEQFF
TRBJ1-1 . . TRBV30 TGTGCCTGGAGTGGGGCGGGGGGTGCGCACACTGAAGCTTTCTTT CAWSGAGGAHTEAFF
TRBJ2-5 . . TRBV10-3 TGTGCCAGCTCCGCGGCCCAAGAGACCCAGTACTTC CASSAAQETQYF
TRBJ2-7 . . TRBV29-1 TGCAGCGTTGTTTTCGGACAGTACTCCTACGAGCAGTACTTC CSVVFGQYSYEQYF
TRBJ1-2 TRBD1 few TRBV7-9 TGTGCCAGCAGCTTGGACAGGGTTGAGGGGTACTATGGCTACACCTTC CASSLDRVEGYYGYTF
TRBJ2-2 . . TRBV5-1 TGCGCCAGCAGCTTGAGGTCAGGGAACACCGGGGAGCTGTTTTTT CASSLRSGNTGELFF
TRBJ2-7 TRBD1 once TRBV29-1 TGCAGCGTTTATACAGGGGTCTCCTACGAGCAGTACTTC CSVYTGVSYEQYF
TRBJ1-2 TRBD1 . TRBV12-3/TRBV12-4 TGTGCCAGCACCCCGGACAGGGTGCTTGGCTACACCTTC CASTPDRVLGYTF
TRBJ1-1 . . TRBV7-2 TGTGCCAGCAGCTTAGCGGGCGTAAACACTGAAGCTTTCTTT CASSLAGVNTEAFF
TRBJ1-1 . . TRBV7-8 TGTGCCAGCAGCTCGACCGCAGGGTCGGGGAACACTGAAGCTTTCTTT CASSSTAGSGNTEAFF
TRBJ2-5 . . TRBV10-3 TGTGCCATCAGTGTTAACAGCCAAGAGACCCAGTACTTC CAISVNSQETQYF
TRBJ1-1 . . TRBV6-5 TGTGCCAGCAGTTACCAAACGGGGGGCGTTAGGACTGAAGCTTTCTTT CASSYQTGGVRTEAFF
TRBJ1-2 TRBD1 . TRBV19 TGTGCCAGTAGTGAACAGGGGGCCAAACTCGGATATGGCGGCTACACCTTC CASSEQGAKLGYGGYTF
TRBJ1-3 TRBD1 once TRBV6-6 TGTGCCAGCAGTCGCCGGACAGGGTCTGGAAACACCATATATTTT CASSRRTGSGNTIYF
TRBJ1-1 . . TRBV3-1/TRBV3-2 TGTGCCAGCAGCCAGGTGGGGGGGGTGAGGACTGAAGCTTTCTTT CASSQVGGVRTEAFF
TRBJ2-7 . . TRBV12-3/TRBV12-4 TGTGCCAGCAGTTTAGCCTTAATCTACGAGCAGTACTTC CASSLALIYEQYF
TRBJ2-2 TRBD1 . TRBV5-1 TGCGCCAGCAGCTTGTTTACAGGGGGCTACACCGGGGAGCTGTTTTTT CASSLFTGGYTGELFF
TRBJ1-5 . once TRBV18 TGTGCCAGCTCACCGGACAGACCGACTAGCAATCAGCCCCAGCATTTT CASSPDRPTSNQPQHF
TRBJ1-1 TRBD1 . TRBV7-8 TGTGCCAGCAGCTGGGGGACAGGGATGAACACTGAAGCTTTCTTT CASSWGTGMNTEAFF
TRBJ2-1 TRBD1 . TRBV11-3 TGTGCCAGCAGCCCGACAGGGGTCTCCTACAATGAGCAGTTCTTC CASSPTGVSYNEQFF
TRBJ2-3 . . TRBV7-8 TGTGCCAGCAGCCCGGGACTCCCTCCGGATACGCAGTATTTT CASSPGLPPDTQYF
TRBJ2-1 . . TRBV5-4 TGTGCCAGCAGCTTGGGCCCTGTGAGGGCCCATGAGCAGTTCTTC CASSLGPVRAHEQFF
TRBJ1-1 TRBD1 once TRBV7-2 TGTGCCAGCAGCTACAGGGGGTTGGGTGAAGCTTTCTTT CASSYRGLGEAFF
TRBJ2-7 . . TRBV30 TGTGCCTGGAGACAGGGCCACGAGCAGTACTTC CAWRQGHEQYF
TRBJ1-1 . . TRBV18 TGTGCCAGCTCACCACGATCGACGTCGGGGTTTCGGACTGAAGCTTTCTTT CASSPRSTSGFRTEAFF
TRBJ2-6 TRBD2 once TRBV27 TGTGCCAGCAGTTTGACAGCGGGACTCTCTGGGGCCAACGTCCTGACTTTC CASSLTAGLSGANVLTF
TRBJ2-2 . . TRBV19 TGTGCCAGTAGTCAGGGCGTCCTCGGGGAGCTGTTTTTT CASSQGVLGELFF
TRBJ1-1 . . TRBV9 TGTGCCAGCAGCCCCGGGAAGGGTGAAGCTTTCTTT CASSPGKGEAFF
TRBJ1-2 . . TRBV7-8 TGTGCCAGCAGCTTAGCGACCAGTGGGGCTTACGGCTACACCTTC CASSLATSGAYGYTF
TRBJ2-1 TRBD1 few TRBV7-2 TGTGCCAGCAGCTTATTTGAGGGGGCGCGGAATGAGCAGTTCTTC CASSLFEGARNEQFF
TRBJ2-7 . . TRBV21-1 TGTGCCAGCAGCCGTTTCGAGGGCCCCTTCTCCTCCTACGAGCAGTACTTC CASSRFEGPFSSYEQYF
TRBJ2-3 TRBD2 . TRBV19 TGTGCCAGTAGTGAGCGGGGGCGGGGACGTAGCACAGATACGCAGTATTTT CASSERGRGRSTDTQYF
TRBJ2-7 . many TRBV9 TGTGCCACTCTACTCGATGGTAGCACCGAGCAGTACTTC CATLLDGSTEQYF
TRBJ2-1 TRBD2 . TRBV19 TGTGCCAGTAACAGCGGGATGAGAGGGCCCTACAATGAGCAGTTCTTC CASNSGMRGPYNEQFF
TRBJ1-6 . . TRBV7-8 TGTGCCAGCAGCTTAGGGGCAGGCGATCGCCCGTATAATTCACCCCTCCACTTT CASSLGAGDRPYNSPLHF
TRBJ2-5 TRBD1 few TRBV7-9 TGTGCCAGCAGCCAAGGGACAGGAGGGGGAGAGACCCAGTACTTC CASSQGTGGGETQYF
TRBJ1-6 . . TRBV9 TGTGCCAGCAGCGTAGGGGCAGGGGATAACTATAATTCACCCCTCCACTTT CASSVGAGDNYNSPLHF
TRBJ1-4 TRBD1 . TRBV7-9 TGTGCCAGCAGTTCGAGACCGGGACAGGGGGCGCCCCGTGAAAAACTGTTTTTT CASSSRPGQGAPREKLFF
TRBJ2-5 TRBD1 . TRBV9 TGTGCCAGCAGCGGACGGACAGGGGTCGGGGAGACCCAGTACTTC CASSGRTGVGETQYF
TRBJ1-5 . once TRBV7-9 TGTGCCAGCAGCTTAGGAGACATAGGTAATCAGCCCCAGCATTTT CASSLGDIGNQPQHF
TRBJ1-5 . . TRBV6-2/TRBV6-3 TGTGCCAGCAGTTCGCATGTCGGACAGCACTATAGCAATCAGCCCCAGCATTTT CASSSHVGQHYSNQPQHF
TRBJ2-7 . . TRBV2 TGTGCCAGCGATAGGGTAGGGGACGAGCAGTACTTC CASDRVGDEQYF
TRBJ2-1 TRBD2 . TRBV30 TGTGCCTGGAGTGGGACTAGCGGGCCTGTGTTCTTC CAWSGTSGPVFF
TRBJ2-7 . . TRBV20-1 TGCACCGGGCAGGGTGTCGAGCAGTACTTC CTGQGVEQYF
TRBJ2-2 TRBD2 . TRBV9 TGTGCCAGCAGCGCCGGACTAGTTACCGGGGAGCTGTTTTTT CASSAGLVTGELFF